This T cell receptor beta chain was identified during a study of long-term antiretroviral therapy in people with HIV. immunoSEQ v3.0 was run at survey level. TCRdb's copy holds only in-frame clones and misses some; the assay was immunoSEQ multiplex PCR. The top ten clones hold over 3.5% of a sample with approximately 20,000 clones, approximately 82% of them seen once. This sequence originates from a man younger than 35 with HIV. Sequenced here: unsorted PBMCs, sampled 0.5 years after starting antiretroviral therapy.

The chain's CDR3 is CASSWGGEKLFF. CDR3 sequence (DNA): TGTGCCAGCAGCTGGGGCGGTGAAAAACTGTTTTTT. The chain links TRBV6-6 to TRBJ1-4; tentative D call: TRBD1 (5 bases). CDR3 length: 12 residues. In germline, CDR1 is MNHNY, CDR2 SVGAGI (reference sequence). V lost 6 bases and J lost 7, with 9 bases in between.